This TCR beta chain was recorded in a study of shared clonotypes between healthy human individuals. Overall study: Three plates were used per donor for CD4 naive, three for CD4 memory, two for CD8 naive and one for CD8 memory. The study, taken as a whole, reports: Clonotypes which were not shared had lower generation probabilities than clonotypes that all four donors shared.

A word on this clone: The antigen is undetermined.

The CDR3 consists of 14 residues. Germline V gene lookup returns CDR1 MNHEY and CDR2 SMNVEV (reference sequence). V gave up 0 bases and J gave up 4 bases, with 9 bases separating them. Sequenced by immunoSEQ multiplex PCR; TCRdb stores in-frame clones only, minus some. The table records about 2 million clones, roughly 94% of them present only once. The naive CD8 population came from CD45RO-negative cells selected for CCR7, without terminally differentiated effector memory CD45RA+ cells. What was sequenced was naive CD8+ T cells sorted from blood. This chain uses TRBV27 with TRBJ1-2; D unresolved. The source is a young man in good health. DNA of the CDR3: TGTGCCAGCAGTTTATCGGGCCAGCCCTATGGCTACACCTTC. It translates to CASSLSGQPYGYTF.